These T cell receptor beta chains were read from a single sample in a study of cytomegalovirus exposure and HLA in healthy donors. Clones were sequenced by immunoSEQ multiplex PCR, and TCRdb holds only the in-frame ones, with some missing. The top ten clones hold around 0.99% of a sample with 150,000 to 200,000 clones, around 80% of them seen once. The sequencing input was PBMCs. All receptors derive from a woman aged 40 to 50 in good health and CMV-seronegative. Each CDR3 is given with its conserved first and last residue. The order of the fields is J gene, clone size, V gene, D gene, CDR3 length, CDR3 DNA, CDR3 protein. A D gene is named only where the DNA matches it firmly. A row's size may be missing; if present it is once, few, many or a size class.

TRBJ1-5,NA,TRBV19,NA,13,TGTGCCAGTAGTCGGGATCTGGGTCAGCCCCAGCATTTT,CASSRDLGQPQHF
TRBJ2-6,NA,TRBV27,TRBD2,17,TGTGCCAGCACCCGGACTAGCGGGAGGGCCGGGGCCAACGTCCTGACTTTC,CASTRTSGRAGANVLTF
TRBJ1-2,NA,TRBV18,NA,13,TGTGCCAGCTCACCAGGCGAGGCGGGTGGCTACACCTTC,CASSPGEAGGYTF
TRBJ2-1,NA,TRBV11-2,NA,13,TGTGCCAGCAGCTTAGAAGTAGATTATGAGCAGTTCTTC,CASSLEVDYEQFF
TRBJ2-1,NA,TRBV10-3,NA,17,TGTGCCATCAGTGAGCCCGCACAGGGGGGGATTCACTATGAGCAGTTCTTC,CAISEPAQGGIHYEQFF
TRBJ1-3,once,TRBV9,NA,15,TGTGCCAGCAGCGTAGGGACAGTTGGTGGAAACACCATATATTTT,CASSVGTVGGNTIYF
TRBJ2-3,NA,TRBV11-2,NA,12,TGTGCCAGCAGCCTCCAGGGAAATACGCAGTATTTT,CASSLQGNTQYF
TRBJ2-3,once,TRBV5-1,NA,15,TGCGCCAGCAGCTTGGGTGGATTCGGGACAGATACGCAGTATTTT,CASSLGGFGTDTQYF
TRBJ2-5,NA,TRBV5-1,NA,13,TGCGCCAGCAGCTTTCCCCAGCGAGAGACCCAGTACTTC,CASSFPQRETQYF
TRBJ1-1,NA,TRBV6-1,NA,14,TGTGCCAGCAGCCTCATCGGGGTGAACACTGAAGCTTTCTTT,CASSLIGVNTEAFF
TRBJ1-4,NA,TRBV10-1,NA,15,TGCGCCCGGCGACAGAGAAGGGCAACTAATGAAAAACTGTTTTTT,CARRQRRATNEKLFF
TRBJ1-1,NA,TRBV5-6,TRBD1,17,TGTGCCAGCAGCTTGGGGGCAGGGACAGACATGAACACTGAAGCTTTCTTT,CASSLGAGTDMNTEAFF
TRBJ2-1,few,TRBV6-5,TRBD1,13,TGTGCCAGCTTTGGGACAGGGGGCAATGAGCAGTTCTTC,CASFGTGGNEQFF
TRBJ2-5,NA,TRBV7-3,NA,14,TGTGCCAGCAGCGCCGTGCCAGGGTTCGAGACCCAGTACTTC,CASSAVPGFETQYF
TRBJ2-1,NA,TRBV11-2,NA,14,TGTGCCAGCAGCTTATTAACCGGAGACAATGAGCAGTTCTTC,CASSLLTGDNEQFF
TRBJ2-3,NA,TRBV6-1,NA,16,TGTGCCAGCAGTGGGGGAGTAAACCGCCTCACAGATACGCAGTATTTT,CASSGGVNRLTDTQYF
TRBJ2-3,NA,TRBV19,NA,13,TGTGCCAGTAGACCCACGTCGCGCTTGAGGCAGTATTTT,CASRPTSRLRQYF
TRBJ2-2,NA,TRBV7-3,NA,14,TGTGCCAGCAAACTCGACGGGTACACCGGGGAGCTGTTTTTT,CASKLDGYTGELFF
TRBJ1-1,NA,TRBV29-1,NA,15,TGCAGCGTTGAAGTCGGGAGAGTTACGAACACTGAAGCTTTCTTT,CSVEVGRVTNTEAFF
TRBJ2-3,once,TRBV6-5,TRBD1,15,TGTGCCAGCAGGTCAGGGGGTTCTAGCACAGATACGCAGTATTTT,CASRSGGSSTDTQYF
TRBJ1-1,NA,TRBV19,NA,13,TGTGCCAGTAGAAGGACAGAGGACACTGAAGCTTTCTTT,CASRRTEDTEAFF
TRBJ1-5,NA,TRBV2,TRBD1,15,TGTGCCAGCAGTGATCACAGGGGAGTAGGTCAGCCCCAGCATTTT,CASSDHRGVGQPQHF
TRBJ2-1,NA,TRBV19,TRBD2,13,TGTGCCAGTAGTATCGGGACTAGCGGGAGGGCGATCTTC,CASSIGTSGRAIF
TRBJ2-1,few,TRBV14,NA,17,TGTGCCAGCAGCCAAGATGGCGAGCGGCCCTACGTCGATGAGCAGTTCTTC,CASSQDGERPYVDEQFF
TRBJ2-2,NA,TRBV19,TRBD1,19,TGTGCCAGTATAGATTTCAGGGGGCTTCCCCTCGGGGACACCGGGGAGCTGTTTTTT,CASIDFRGLPLGDTGELFF
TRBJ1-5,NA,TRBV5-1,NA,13,TGCGCCAGCAGGGTCGACGGAGATCAGCCCCAGCATTTT,CASRVDGDQPQHF
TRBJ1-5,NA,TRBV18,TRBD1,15,TGTGCCAGCTCACGGACAGGTCTACGGGATCAGCCCCAGCATTTT,CASSRTGLRDQPQHF
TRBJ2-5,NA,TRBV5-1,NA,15,TGCGCCAGCAGCACTGGCCAGGGGCGCATAGAGACCCAGTACTTC,CASSTGQGRIETQYF
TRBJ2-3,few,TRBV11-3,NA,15,TGTGCCAGCAGCTTGTGGAGGGGGCTGACAGATACGCAGTATTTT,CASSLWRGLTDTQYF
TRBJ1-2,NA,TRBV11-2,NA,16,TGTGCCAGCAGCTTAGGGCCCACCGAGGGGGTTGGTGGCTACACCTTC,CASSLGPTEGVGGYTF
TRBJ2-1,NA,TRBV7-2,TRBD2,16,TGTGCCAGCAGCTTAAGGCTAGCGGGAGGGTTAAATGAGCAGTTCTTC,CASSLRLAGGLNEQFF
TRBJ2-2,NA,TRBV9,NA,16,TGTGCCAGCAGCGCGTACCCAGGGTGGAGCACCGGGGAGCTGTTTTTT,CASSAYPGWSTGELFF
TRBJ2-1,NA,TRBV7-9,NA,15,TGTGCCAGCAGCTTAGTGCTAGGGGGTATATATGAGCAGTTCTTC,CASSLVLGGIYEQFF
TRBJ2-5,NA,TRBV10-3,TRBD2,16,TGTGCCATCAGAGGGGCCGAGACTAGCGGAGAAGAGACCCAGTACTTC,CAIRGAETSGEETQYF
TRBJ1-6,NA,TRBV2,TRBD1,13,TGTGCCAGCAGTGCCAGGGGGAATTCACCCCTCCACTTT,CASSARGNSPLHF
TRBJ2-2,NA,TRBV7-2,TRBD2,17,TGTGCCAGCAGCGCAACTAGCGGGAAGCCGGTGACCGGGGAGCTGTTTTTT,CASSATSGKPVTGELFF
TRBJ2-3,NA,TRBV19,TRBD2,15,TGTGCCAGTAGAATAAGCGGGGGTATCACAGATACGCAGTATTTT,CASRISGGITDTQYF
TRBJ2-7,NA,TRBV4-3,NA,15,TGCGCCAGCAGCCAACTCCCGGGGTGGTCCTACGAGCAGTACTTC,CASSQLPGWSYEQYF
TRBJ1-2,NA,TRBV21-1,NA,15,TGTGCCAGCAGCAAACCCGAGGTGTCTAACTATGGCTACACCTTC,CASSKPEVSNYGYTF
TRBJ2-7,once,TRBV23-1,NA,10,TGCGCCAGCAGCGGCTACGAGCAGTACTTC,CASSGYEQYF
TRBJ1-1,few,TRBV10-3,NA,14,TGTGCCATCAGGGAGACAGGCTTGAACACTGAAGCTTTCTTT,CAIRETGLNTEAFF
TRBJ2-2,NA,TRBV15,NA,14,TGTGCCACCACCCTCCGACAGCACACCGGGGAGCTGTTTTTT,CATTLRQHTGELFF
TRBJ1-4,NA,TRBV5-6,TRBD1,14,TGTGCCAGCAGCGCCCGGACAGGGATTGAAAAACTGTTTTTT,CASSARTGIEKLFF
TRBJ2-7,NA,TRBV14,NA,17,TGTGCCAGCAGCCAAGATATAAGTCCAGGGTACTCCTACGAGCAGTACTTC,CASSQDISPGYSYEQYF
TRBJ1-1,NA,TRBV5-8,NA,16,TGTGCCAGCAGCTTTCTTTCTCGAATCGGTTATACTGAAGCTTTCTTT,CASSFLSRIGYTEAFF
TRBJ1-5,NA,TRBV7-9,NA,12,TGTGCCAGCAGCCCCTCTAATCAGCCCCAGCATTTT,CASSPSNQPQHF
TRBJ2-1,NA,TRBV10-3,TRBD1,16,TGTGCCATCAGTACGAGACAGGGCGTTTCCGACAATGAGCAGTTCTTC,CAISTRQGVSDNEQFF
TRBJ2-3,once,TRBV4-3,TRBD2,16,TGCGCCAGCAGCCAAGCGGGAGGACGGATCACAGATACGCAGTATTTT,CASSQAGGRITDTQYF
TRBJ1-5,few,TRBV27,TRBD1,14,TGTGCCAGCAGTTCCTGGGACAGTAATCAGCCCCAGCATTTT,CASSSWDSNQPQHF
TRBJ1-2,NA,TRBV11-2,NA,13,TGTGCCAGCAGCTTAAGGGTTGGGACACCCTACACCTTC,CASSLRVGTPYTF